The sequence of this T cell receptor (beta chain) was determined in a study of blood T cell repertoires in COVID-19. In the study overall: Samples taken during acute and convalescent COVID-19 were collected in the United States, Italy and Spain. PBMCs, B-cell-depleted T cells, or T cells were the source of the cDNA or gDNA that made up the material.

The method was immunoSEQ multiplex PCR; TCRdb's version includes in-frame clones alone and lacks a portion of them. The sample contains fewer than 350,000 clones, about 86% of which appear only once. Specimen: peripheral blood. The source is a woman aged 25 to 39 with COVID-19, enrolled during active disease.

In DNA form, the CDR3 reads TGCAGTGGCAGGGAGAACACTGAAGCTTTCTTT. It encodes CSGRENTEAFF. The rearrangement uses TRBV20-1 and TRBJ1-1; a weak D match, TRBD1 (5 bases). CDR3 length: 11 amino acids. Germline-derived CDR1 and CDR2 are DFQATT and SNEGSKA (reference sequence). Trimming cost V 7 bases and J 1 base, with 7 bases left between them.